Below, 27 T cell receptor beta chains from the same sample are listed, as sequenced in a study of blood T cell repertoires in COVID-19. Method: immunoSEQ multiplex PCR; TCRdb's copy keeps in-frame clones and lacks some. The table has about 180,000 clones, 70% to 90% seen once. The sequenced sample consisted of peripheral blood. All receptors derive from a person aged 70 to 85 with COVID-19, enrolled during active disease.

The V call is TRBV28, the J call TRBJ2-1; 10 nucleotides align to TRBD2. The CDR3 loop spans 17 amino acids. Losses at the gene ends were 4 bases for V and 7 bases for J; bases not matched to a gene: 13. Germline V lookup: CDR1 MDHEN, CDR2 SYDVKM. Here the CDR3 reads CASSSPPLAGVENEQFF. In DNA, the CDR3 is TGTGCCAGCAGTTCCCCCCCCCTAGCGGGAGTAGAGAATGAGCAGTTCTTC.

The rearrangement joins TRBV15 to TRBJ2-7; D gene ambiguous. This CDR3 is 15 amino acids long. Per the germline V gene, CDR1 is LNHNV and CDR2 is YYDKDF (reference sequence). V was pared by 1 base and J by 0 bases, with 10 bases between. CDR3 DNA: TGTGCCACCAGCAGAGGCGGTGGAAGCTCCTACGAGCAGTACTTC. This encodes CATSRGGGSSYEQYF.

This chain connects TRBV5-1 to TRBJ1-6, with D possibly TRBD1 on 5 matching bases. Trimming stripped 0 bases from V and 7 bases from J, with 11 bases between. The germline gives CDR1 SGHRS, CDR2 YFSETQ. There are 15 residues in the CDR3. The CDR3 nucleotides read TGCGCCAGCAGCTTGGAGGGGAACGGGAATTCACCCCTCCACTTT. This sequence encodes CASSLEGNGNSPLHF.

The chain uses TRBV7-2 and TRBJ1-6; tentative D call: TRBD1 (6 bases). CDR1 and CDR2 from the germline V gene are SGHTA and FQGNSA. CDR3 size: 14 residues. V lost 5 bases, J lost 7 bases, and 12 bases lay in between. Here the CDR3 reads CASSQRTENSPLHF. The CDR3 DNA is TGTGCCAGCAGCCAACGGACAGAAAATTCACCCCTCCACTTT.

The chain couples TRBV4-1 to TRBJ2-2; D possibly corresponds to TRBD1 (6 bases). CDR1 is MGHRA, CDR2 YSYEKL, per germline. V gave up 2 bases and J gave up 2 bases, with 12 bases separating them. CDR3 length: 16 residues. CDR3 nucleotide sequence: TGCGCCAGCAGCCAAATGACAGGACGAAACACCGGGGAGCTGTTTTTT. The encoded protein is CASSQMTGRNTGELFF.

V is TRBV6-2 or TRBV6-3 and J is TRBJ2-2; 9 positions agree with TRBD1. The CDR3 consists of 17 residues. V lost 7 bases and J lost 2; bases outside the gene matches: 11. Germline V CDR1 and CDR2: MNHEY, SVGEGT. Here the CDR3 reads CASTPYGTGHNTGELFF. In DNA form, the CDR3 reads TGTGCCAGCACCCCGTATGGGACAGGGCATAACACCGGGGAGCTGTTTTTT.

This chain links TRBV18 with TRBJ1-1; D is undetermined. Germline lookup yields CDR1 KGHSH and CDR2 LQKENI. This CDR3 contains 13 residues. Trimming took 2 bases from V and 5 from J, leaving 9 bases between them. CDR3 protein: CASSPNKETEAFF. The CDR3 DNA follows: TGTGCCAGCTCACCAAATAAGGAGACTGAAGCTTTCTTT.

The rearrangement joins TRBV27 to TRBJ2-7; D is ambiguous. Germline CDR1 and CDR2: MNHEY and SMNVEV (reference sequence). V dropped 5 bases and J dropped 3 bases, with 14 bases sitting between them. The CDR3 loop spans 14 amino acids. CDR3 amino acids: CASSPDGALYEQYF. The DNA of the CDR3 is TGTGCCAGCAGTCCAGACGGAGCCCTCTACGAGCAGTACTTC.

This chain uses TRBV5-1 with TRBJ2-1, with 11 bases matching TRBD1. The length of the CDR3 is 16 residues. Looked up from germline, CDR1 is SGHRS and CDR2 is YFSETQ. Trimming at V came to 4 bases and at J to 9 bases, leaving 12 bases not matched to a gene. The CDR3 region has the DNA TGCGCCAGCAGCCGCCCGGGACAGGGGGAGTTTGGTGAGCAGTTCTTC. Its protein is CASSRPGQGEFGEQFF.

The V call is TRBV5-6, the J call TRBJ1-1, with D uncertain. Trimming stripped 2 bases from V and 1 base from J, with 6 bases between. This CDR3 region has 13 residues. Germline CDR1 reads SGHDT; CDR2 reads YYEEEE. CDR3 region: CASSFYRNTEAFF. The CDR3 DNA reads TGTGCCAGCAGCTTTTACAGGAACACTGAAGCTTTCTTT.

The rearrangement links TRBV29-1 to TRBJ2-3; D uncertain. V was cut by 6 bases and J by 8 bases, with 9 bases left in between. This CDR3 is built from 10 residues. CDR1 is SQVTM and CDR2 is ANQGSEA in the germline V gene. The CDR3 sequence: CSVALGTQYF. CDR3 sequence (DNA): TGCAGCGTCGCCCTCGGTACGCAGTATTTT.

The chain employs TRBV6-2 or TRBV6-3 and TRBJ2-1; TRBD2 might be the D (6 bases). Germline CDR1 and CDR2: MNHEY and SVGEGT. Between the trimmed V and J ends, which lost 2 bases and 4 bases, there was a span of 15 bases. The CDR3 spans 16 residues. CDR3 protein: CASSYGVSGYYNEQFF. CDR3 in DNA: TGTGCCAGCAGTTACGGGGTTAGCGGATATTACAATGAGCAGTTCTTC.

The chain employs TRBV20-1 and TRBJ2-7; D unclear. V dropped 3 bases and J dropped 0 bases, with 15 bases sitting between them. The germline V gene has CDR1 DFQATT and CDR2 SNEGSKA (reference sequence). The CDR3 loop spans 15 amino acids. In nucleotides, the CDR3 is TGCAGTGCTAGTCCTACTCCCCAACCCTCCTACGAGCAGTACTTC. Protein product: CSASPTPQPSYEQYF.

The chain has TRBV6-5 and TRBJ2-3; tentative D call: TRBD2 (5 bases). This CDR3 has 15 residues. With 10 bases removed from V and 0 bases from J, the gap between germline ends came to 17 bases. CDR1 is MNHEY, CDR2 SVGAGI, per germline. This CDR3 reads CATTRKAASTDTQYF. The CDR3, as DNA: TGTGCCACCACCCGAAAAGCGGCTAGCACAGATACGCAGTATTTT.

CDR3 loop: CASSTRTGGNTEAFF. CDR3 in DNA: TGTGCCAGTAGTACCCGGACAGGGGGCAACACTGAAGCTTTCTTT. This sequence joins TRBV19 and TRBJ1-1; 11 bases are a match to TRBD1. Germline V CDR1 and CDR2: LNHDA, SQIVND (reference sequence). The CDR3 extends over 15 amino acids. With V trimmed by 4 bases and J by 2 bases, 3 bases remained unmatched.

J is TRBJ2-1 and V is TRBV7-3; 10 nucleotides match TRBD2. Per germline, CDR1 SGHTA and CDR2 FQGTGA. The V gene end was trimmed by 6 bases and the J gene end by 8 bases; junction bases not matched to a gene: 10. This CDR3 contains 15 residues. Here the CDR3 DNA reads TGTGCCAGCAGGGACAGCGGGAGGGCCTCCGATGAGCAGTTCTTC. It codes for CASRDSGRASDEQFF.

This chain connects TRBV2 to TRBJ2-3, with 14 nucleotides matching TRBD2. V shed 5 bases, J shed 4 bases, and the junction held 5 bases outside the gene matches. Germline-derived CDR1 and CDR2 are SNHLY and FYNNEI. The CDR3 is 16 residues long. CDR3 nucleotide sequence: TGTGCCAGCAGTAAACGGACTAGCGGGGGGTCAGATACGCAGTATTTT. Translation gives CASSKRTSGGSDTQYF.

J is TRBJ2-2 and V is TRBV6-1, with D possibly TRBD2 on 7 matching bases. The germline V and J ends were trimmed by 1 base and 5 bases, with 11 bases remaining between them. The CDR3 sequence is 15 residues long. CDR1 MNHNS and CDR2 SASEGT come from the germline V gene. The DNA for the CDR3 is TGTGCCAGCAGTGAAGGGACTAGGGGGACCGGGGAGCTGTTTTTT. Translating gives CASSEGTRGTGELFF.

This chain connects TRBV7-8 to TRBJ1-5, with a weak D call TRBD1 (5 bases). V lost 7 bases, J lost 1 base, and 11 bases lay in between. Looked up from germline, CDR1 is SGHVS and CDR2 is FQNEAQ. The CDR3 runs 14 residues. The DNA of the CDR3 is TGTGCCAGCACGCAGGGTATAAGCAATCAGCCCCAGCATTTT. Its translation: CASTQGISNQPQHF.

The chain links TRBV3-1 (or the pseudogene TRBV3-2) to TRBJ2-2; TRBD2 matches 7 bases. The CDR3 sequence is 19 residues long. Germline assignment: CDR1 LGHDT and CDR2 YNNKEL (reference sequence). V trimming: 1 base; J trimming: 6 bases; junction bases outside the gene matches: 17. CDR3 amino acids: CASSQASLTSAGGSGELFF. CDR3 nucleotides: TGTGCCAGCAGCCAAGCGTCCTTGACTAGTGCCGGGGGGTCCGGGGAGCTGTTTTTT.

The V call is TRBV10-3, the J call TRBJ1-3, with D unresolved. Germline CDR1 reads ENHRY; CDR2 reads SYGVKD. The CDR3 runs 17 residues. V gave up 4 bases and J gave up 0 bases, with 16 bases separating them. DNA of the CDR3: TGTGCCATCAGTGGCCCCCCGCTAGGTCGCTCTGGAAACACCATATATTTT. It encodes CAISGPPLGRSGNTIYF.

This chain uses TRBV7-2 with TRBJ2-2; D gene ambiguous. V was trimmed by 7 bases and J by 4 bases, leaving 4 bases between them. The germline V gene encodes CDR1 SGHTA and CDR2 FQGNSA. The CDR3 runs 11 residues. The CDR3 DNA is TGTGCCAGCACCAGCACCGGGGAGCTGTTTTTT. Amino acids: CASTSTGELFF.

The table lists this clone with a few counts. The chain employs TRBV24-1 and TRBJ2-5, with 7 bases aligning to TRBD1. V lost 8 bases, J lost 4 bases, and 6 bases stayed unmatched. The V gene's germline CDR1 is KGHDR and CDR2 SFDVKD. CDR3 length equals 13 residues. CDR3 sequence: CATKDRVSETQYF. Written as DNA, the CDR3 is TGTGCCACCAAAGACAGGGTATCAGAGACCCAGTACTTC.

This clone was seen once. The genes are TRBV21-1 and TRBJ1-6; TRBD1, the table's D call, lacks a check against the DNA. TRBV21-1 is a listed pseudogene. This CDR3 contains 13 residues. CDR3 sequence: CATRDRGDSPLHF. The CDR3 nucleotides read TGTGCCACCCGGGACAGGGGGGATTCACCCCTCCACTTT.

The V call is TRBV19, the J call TRBJ1-5; 12 nucleotides agree with TRBD1. The germline V gene encodes CDR1 LNHDA and CDR2 SQIVND (reference sequence). The CDR3 sequence is 16 residues long. Losses at the gene ends were 5 bases for V and 6 bases for J; bases not matched to a gene: 8. The CDR3 region has the DNA TGTGCCAGTAGTGGGACAGGGGGCTTTGGTAGTCAGCCCCAGCATTTT. Amino acids: CASSGTGGFGSQPQHF. The full variable domain, completed using reference TRBV19 and TRBJ1-5, is DGGITQSPKYLFRKEGQNVTLSCEQNLNHDAMYWYRQDPGQGLRLIYYSQIVNDFQKGDIAEGYSVSREKKESFPLTVTSAQKNPTAFYLCASSGTGGFGSQPQHFGDGTRLSIL.

The rearrangement links TRBV27 to TRBJ2-7, with 7 bases lining up with TRBD2. Germline trimming cut 4 bases from V and 0 bases from J; bases unmatched to any gene: 6. Germline CDR1 is MNHEY and CDR2 is SMNVEV (reference sequence). CDR3 size: 15 residues. CDR3 sequence reads: CASSWRGRNSYEQYF. The DNA of the CDR3 is TGTGCCAGCAGTTGGCGGGGGAGAAACTCCTACGAGCAGTACTTC.

The genes are TRBV19 and TRBJ1-2; 7 bases are shared with TRBD1. The V segment lost 6 bases and the J segment 2 bases; nucleotides outside the gene matches: 6. Germline assignment: CDR1 LNHDA and CDR2 SQIVND (reference sequence). The CDR3 has 14 amino acids. CDR3 loop: CASSRDSKNYGYTF. The DNA of the CDR3 is TGTGCCAGTAGCCGGGACAGCAAGAACTATGGCTACACCTTC. Filled out from reference TRBV19 and TRBJ1-2, the complete variable domain reads DGGITQSPKYLFRKEGQNVTLSCEQNLNHDAMYWYRQDPGQGLRLIYYSQIVNDFQKGDIAEGYSVSREKKESFPLTVTSAQKNPTAFYLCASSRDSKNYGYTFGSGTRLTVV.